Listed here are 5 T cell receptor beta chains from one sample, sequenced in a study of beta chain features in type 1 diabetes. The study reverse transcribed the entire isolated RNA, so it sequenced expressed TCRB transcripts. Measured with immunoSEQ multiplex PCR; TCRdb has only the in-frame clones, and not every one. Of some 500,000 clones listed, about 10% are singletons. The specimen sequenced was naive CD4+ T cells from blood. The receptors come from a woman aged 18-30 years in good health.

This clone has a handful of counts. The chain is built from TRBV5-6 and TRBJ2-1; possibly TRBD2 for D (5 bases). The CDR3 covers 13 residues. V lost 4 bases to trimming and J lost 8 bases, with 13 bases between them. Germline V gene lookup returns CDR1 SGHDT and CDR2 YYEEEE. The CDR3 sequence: CASSHGRRDEQFF. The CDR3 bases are TGTGCCAGCAGCCATGGCCGGCGGGATGAGCAGTTCTTC. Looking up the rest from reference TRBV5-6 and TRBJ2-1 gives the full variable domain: DAGVTQSPTHLIKTRGQQVTLRCSPKSGHDTVSWYQQALGQGPQFIFQYYEEEERQRGNFPDRFSGHQFPNYSSELNVNALLLGDSALYLCASSHGRRDEQFFGPGTRLTVL.

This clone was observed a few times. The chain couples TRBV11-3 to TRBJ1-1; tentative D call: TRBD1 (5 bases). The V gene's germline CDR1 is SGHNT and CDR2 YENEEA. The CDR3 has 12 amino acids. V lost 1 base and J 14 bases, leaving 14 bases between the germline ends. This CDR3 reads CASSLGTTQIFF. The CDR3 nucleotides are TGTGCCAGCAGCTTAGGGACAACCCAAATCTTCTTT.

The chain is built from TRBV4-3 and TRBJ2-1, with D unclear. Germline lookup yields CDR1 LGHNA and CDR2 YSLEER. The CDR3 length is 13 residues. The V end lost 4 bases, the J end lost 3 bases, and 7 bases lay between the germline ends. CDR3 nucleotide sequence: TGCGCCAGCAGCCGCTCAGGCTACAATGAGCAGTTCTTC. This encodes CASSRSGYNEQFF.

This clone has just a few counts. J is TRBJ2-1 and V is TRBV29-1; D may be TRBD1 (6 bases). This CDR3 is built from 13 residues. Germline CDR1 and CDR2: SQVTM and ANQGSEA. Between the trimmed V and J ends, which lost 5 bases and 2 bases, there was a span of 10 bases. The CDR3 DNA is TGCAGCGTTAAAGGGGACACCTACAATGAGCAGTTCTTC. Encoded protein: CSVKGDTYNEQFF.

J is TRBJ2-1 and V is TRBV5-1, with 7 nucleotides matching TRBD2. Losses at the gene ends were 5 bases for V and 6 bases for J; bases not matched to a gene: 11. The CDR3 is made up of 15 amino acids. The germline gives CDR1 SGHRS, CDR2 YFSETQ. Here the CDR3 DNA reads TGCGCCAGCAGGGAGCGGACTAGTGGAGGCAATGAGCAGTTCTTC. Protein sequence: CASRERTSGGNEQFF.